One and the same sample provided the 10 T cell receptor beta chains below, sequenced in a study of cytomegalovirus exposure and HLA in healthy donors. In the PCR, 60 Vbeta and 13 Jbeta primers were used. Method: immunoSEQ multiplex PCR; TCRdb's copy keeps in-frame clones and lacks some. Altogether under 200,000 clones are present, approximately 84% being singletons, with the ten largest covering 0.25% to 0.3%. Sequencing was performed on PBMCs. Receptors originate from a boy aged 5 to 17 in good health and CMV-seronegative.

J is TRBJ2-5 and V is TRBV6-5; weak D call: TRBD1 (5 bases). The CDR3 is made up of 11 amino acids. Germline V gene data show CDR1 as MNHEY and CDR2 as SVGAGI. V was clipped by 10 bases and J by 5 bases, with 11 bases between them. The CDR3 DNA sequence: TGTGCCACCGGCCAGGGTGAGACCCAGTACTTC. Its protein product is CATGQGETQYF.

J is TRBJ2-7 and V is TRBV30; D uncertain. The length of the CDR3 is 13 residues. V dropped 3 bases and J dropped 1 base, with 10 bases sitting between them. Germline CDR1 GTSNPN, CDR2 SVGIG (reference sequence). The CDR3: CAWRSSVSYEQYF. The CDR3 DNA reads as TGTGCCTGGAGATCAAGCGTTTCCTACGAGCAGTACTTC.

This clone was observed a few times. The chain uses TRBV19 and TRBJ2-3; TRBD1 aligns across 9 bases. Germline CDR1 LNHDA, CDR2 SQIVND (reference sequence). V gave up 6 bases and J gave up 2 bases; unmatched junction bases: 9. There are 16 residues in the CDR3. In DNA form, the CDR3 reads TGTGCCAGTAGCCTGGGACAGGGCCGGGCCACAGATACGCAGTATTTT. Translated, it gives CASSLGQGRATDTQYF.

The chain is built from TRBV28 and TRBJ1-1; TRBD1 aligns across 7 bases. The CDR3 is 16 residues long. Germline loops: CDR1 MDHEN, CDR2 SYDVKM. With V trimmed by 5 bases and J by 0 bases, 9 bases remained unmatched. The CDR3 spells CASSQAGGTVNTEAFF. The CDR3 DNA follows: TGTGCCAGCAGTCAGGCGGGGGGGACAGTGAACACTGAAGCTTTCTTT.

The chain joins TRBV18 to TRBJ1-1, with a weak D call TRBD1 (5 bases). The CDR3 runs 12 residues. Trimming removed 3 bases from V and 11 bases from J, with 13 bases in between. Germline V gene data show CDR1 as KGHSH and CDR2 as LQKENI. Written as DNA, the CDR3 is TGTGCCAGCTCACCGGGGGGGTCGCAGGCTTTCTTT. Its protein product is CASSPGGSQAFF.

V and J are TRBV30 and TRBJ2-5, with 8 bases that match TRBD1. V gave up 2 bases and J gave up 1 base; unmatched junction bases: 6. Germline V CDR1 and CDR2: GTSNPN, SVGIG (reference sequence). This CDR3 region has 15 residues. The CDR3 protein is CAWSPPDRVQETQYF. In nucleotides, the CDR3 is TGTGCCTGGAGTCCTCCGGACAGGGTCCAAGAGACCCAGTACTTC. The entire variable domain, with the rest obtained from reference TRBV30 and TRBJ2-5, is as follows: SQTIHQWPATLVQPVGSPLSLECTVEGTSNPNLYWYRQAAGRGLQLLFYSVGIGQISSEVPQNLSASRPQDRQFILSSKKLLLSDSGFYLCAWSPPDRVQETQYFGPGTRLLVL.

The chain uses TRBV27 and TRBJ2-7; perhaps TRBD1 as D (5 bases). This CDR3 is 14 amino acids long. Germline CDR1 reads MNHEY; CDR2 reads SMNVEV (reference sequence). The germline V and J ends were trimmed by 5 bases and 6 bases, with 17 bases remaining between them. The CDR3 coding sequence is TGTGCCAGCAGTACCCGGCCGGAAGGGGCCGAGCAGTACTTC. Amino acids: CASSTRPEGAEQYF.

The chain combines TRBV6-1 with TRBJ1-5; no clear D gene. The CDR3 length is 15 residues. Per germline, CDR1 MNHNS and CDR2 SASEGT. V lost 8 bases, J lost 3 bases, and 17 bases lay in between. The CDR3 DNA reads as TGTGCCAGCGAAGCTAGACTGGACTTCAATCAGCCCCAGCATTTT. This sequence encodes CASEARLDFNQPQHF.

V usage is TRBV9 and J usage is TRBJ2-1, with D possibly matching TRBD2 (5 bases). Trimming shortened V by 6 bases and J by 4 bases, and 8 bases separated the two germline ends. CDR1 and CDR2 (germline): SGDLS, YYNGEE. The CDR3 has 12 residues. In DNA, the CDR3 is TGTGCCAGCACTAGCCAGTACAATGAGCAGTTCTTC. The encoded protein is CASTSQYNEQFF.

The chain recombines TRBV7-2 with TRBJ1-1, with D unresolved. Trimming shortened V by 1 base and J by 7 bases, and 7 bases separated the two germline ends. CDR3 length equals 12 residues. Germline V gene data show CDR1 as SGHTA and CDR2 as FQGNSA. This CDR3 is CASSLGSVEAFF. Here the CDR3 DNA reads TGTGCCAGCAGCTTAGGGTCGGTTGAAGCTTTCTTT.